A selection of T cell receptor beta chains follows, all from one sample in a study of cytomegalovirus exposure and HLA in healthy donors. Profiled with immunoSEQ multiplex PCR; TCRdb holds only in-frame clones, not every one. Of 110,000 or so clones listed, 74% are singletons. Specimen: PBMCs. The receptors stem from a woman in her forties in good health and CMV-seropositive. The CDR3 runs from the conserved cysteine through the conserved F or W. Each record gives: D gene, V gene, J gene, clone size, CDR3 protein, CDR3 DNA. D genes are given only for firm matches. Not all rows give a size; the values are once, few, many and, for expanded clones, a class.

.	TRBV11-2	TRBJ1-1	few	CASSRSTEAFF	TGTGCCAGCAGCCGGTCGACTGAAGCTTTCTTT
.	TRBV9	TRBJ1-1	.	CASSVLAENTEAFF	TGTGCCAGCAGCGTTCTAGCCGAAAACACTGAAGCTTTCTTT
TRBD2	TRBV27	TRBJ2-1	.	CASSFSFGLGGGSYNEQFF	TGTGCCAGCAGTTTCTCTTTTGGTTTGGGCGGGGGGTCCTACAATGAGCAGTTCTTC
.	TRBV27	TRBJ1-1	once	CASSLSGGRGNTEAFF	TGTGCCAGCAGTTTATCGGGGGGGAGAGGAAACACTGAAGCTTTCTTT
TRBD2	TRBV19	TRBJ2-1	.	CASSIQAGGRFEQFF	TGTGCCAGTAGTATCCAAGCGGGGGGGCGATTTGAGCAGTTCTTC
.	TRBV4-1	TRBJ1-5	.	CASSQAAGVVQPQHF	TGCGCCAGCAGCCAAGCGGCAGGGGTGGTCCAGCCCCAGCATTTT
.	TRBV20-1	TRBJ1-1	few	CSAGMNTEAFF	TGCAGTGCCGGGATGAACACTGAAGCTTTCTTT
TRBD1	TRBV19	TRBJ1-2	.	CASSIAGTGGYGYTF	TGTGCCAGTAGTATCGCCGGGACAGGGGGCTATGGCTACACCTTC
TRBD2	TRBV9	TRBJ2-3	.	CASSFRRGGGTDTQYF	TGTGCCAGCAGCTTTAGGCGGGGAGGGGGCACAGATACGCAGTATTTT
.	TRBV5-1	TRBJ2-7	few	CASRTSYEQYF	TGCGCCAGCAGAACAAGCTACGAGCAGTACTTC
.	TRBV15	TRBJ2-2	once	CATSRVLVQKNTGELFF	TGTGCCACCAGCAGAGTGTTGGTGCAGAAGAACACCGGGGAGCTGTTTTTT
.	TRBV9	TRBJ1-2	.	CASSVEHKNYGYTF	TGTGCCAGCAGCGTAGAACACAAAAACTATGGCTACACCTTC
.	TRBV10-3	TRBJ2-7	once	CAISDPTDTAYEQYF	TGTGCCATCAGTGATCCGACAGACACGGCCTACGAGCAGTACTTC
TRBD1	TRBV29-1	TRBJ1-2	.	CSVSTGVRDGYTF	TGCAGCGTTTCGACAGGGGTAAGAGACGGCTACACCTTC
.	TRBV2	TRBJ1-6	.	CASRPRDSSYNSPLHF	TGTGCCAGCAGACCCAGGGATAGCTCCTATAATTCACCCCTCCACTTT
.	TRBV7-9	TRBJ1-2	.	CASRSTANYGYTF	TGTGCCAGCAGGTCTACTGCTAACTATGGCTACACCTTC
TRBD1	TRBV4-1	TRBJ2-5	.	CASSQIDRARQTQYF	TGCGCCAGCAGCCAGATAGACAGGGCCCGACAGACCCAGTACTTC
.	TRBV4-1	TRBJ1-1	once	CASSQDATGPREGEAFF	TGCGCCAGCAGCCAAGATGCGACGGGACCAAGGGAGGGTGAAGCTTTCTTT